Detailed here is one T cell receptor beta chain. Its antigen is unknown. Unique molecular identifiers featured in how the TCRbeta library was prepared. Each CDR3 protein is one row after TCRdb ran MiXCR on the PCR reads. The sample holds 280,000 or so distinct CDR3 sequences; about 9.9% are singletons and the top ten take around 20%. This sample is part of a study of T-cell reconstitution after alpha-beta-depleted transplantation in children. Notes on the study in general: Diversity of TCRbeta at day 60 was high in some patients, arising from surviving recipient T cells and thymic progenitors. In patients about two months after transplant, alpha-beta T cells reportedly arose from several hundred expanded graft clones. One year after transplant, T-cell counts and diversity came mostly from newly produced T cells.

V was pared by 6 bases and J by 0 bases, with 15 bases between. Germline CDR1 and CDR2: MNHEY and SMNVEV (reference sequence). CDR3 length: 15 residues. The rearrangement joins TRBV27 to TRBJ2-7; D gene unclear. Source: peripheral blood, taken 180 days after TCRalphabeta/CD19-depleted stem cell transplant. The receptor comes from a male patient aged 2 to 10 who had a stem cell transplant for chronic granulomatous disease, so the T cells may come from the graft donor. CDR3 region: CASSPNPSISYEQYF. DNA of the CDR3: TGTGCCAGCAGCCCTAATCCCTCCATCTCCTACGAGCAGTACTTC.